The present T cell receptor (beta chain) was sequenced within a study of OX40 agonist ivuxolimab in advanced cancers. For the wider study: Ivuxolimab was a fully human IgG2 agonistic monoclonal antibody targeting the costimulatory receptor OX40 (CD134). Intravenous ivuxolimab was administered to patients every 2 weeks at six dose levels: 0.01, 0.1, 0.3, 1.5, 3 and 10 mg/kg. Of the approximately 50 dose-escalation patients, hepatocellular carcinoma was present in about 20, melanoma in approximately 15, renal cell carcinoma in 9 and head and neck cancer in 9. The dose-escalation cohort was around 83% male with a mean age of about 60 years, ranging from about 23 to 85. Patients were allowed to have had prior anti-PD-1, anti-PD-L1 or anti-CTLA-4 therapy, and 40% of the dose-escalation patients had previously received checkpoint inhibitors. Partial responses occurred in three dose-escalation patients, of whom one had hepatocellular carcinoma and two had cutaneous melanoma. The point of sequencing TCRbeta in the periphery was to test whether ivuxolimab changed TCR sequence diversity and drove clonal T-cell expansion. The paper describes the monotherapy dose-escalation part (N ≈ 50 patients) of the phase I trial of ivuxolimab. Beyond this particular receptor, the publication reports: After ivuxolimab, CD8+ T cells had more expanded clones than CD4+ T cells on average. The antigen specificity of the peripheral T cells that underwent clonal expansion was not determined. At doses of 0.1 to 3.0 mg/kg, clonal expansion of both CD4+ and CD8+ blood T cells was observed from baseline to week 6. Low levels of normalized T-cell clonal expansion were also seen in some nonresponding patients. In partial responders in the 0.1-3.0 mg/kg groups, normalized peripheral clonal expansion was found to be among the lowest, especially among CD8+ T cells.

In regard to this clone: Its specific antigen is unknown. No qualities accompany the bases; no much larger clone lies one base away.

The trial excluded patients who had a history of autoimmune disease or were on systemic immunosuppression. Peripheral blood for TCR sequencing was collected from all dose cohorts at baseline, on cycle 4 day 1, and on cycle 7 day 1. The samples were taken from a phase I, first-in-human, multicenter, open-label dose-escalation trial of ivuxolimab. The trial enrolled adults with locally advanced or metastatic head and neck squamous cell, hepatocellular, melanoma or renal cell carcinoma. Before TCR sequencing, CD4+ T cells and CD8+ T cells were sorted from peripheral blood as separate populations. For sequencing of the TCRbeta CDR3 region, genomic DNA was extracted from the sorted cells. TCRbeta CDR3 regions were sequenced using the immunoSEQ Assay. Here the immuneACCESS table is served through TCRdb, limited to in-frame sequences with V and J called. Missing clones are a known gap in these copies; in checked studies unresolved V genes cover under half, and the rest lacks a known reason. A total of around 73,000 clones appear in this sample, 85% to 90% of them only once. The ten largest clones take up approximately 9.9% of the sample.

V is shortened by 3 bases, J by 6 bases, and the region joining them spans 12 bases. Sequences SGDLS (CDR1) and YYNGEE (CDR2) are obtained from the germline V gene. Including cysteine and phenylalanine, the CDR3 has 14 amino acids. Only the CDR3 portion is preserved as DNA: 42 bases, with reading frame beginning at the first base. This sequence was found in an adult with an advanced solid tumor such as melanoma, head and neck, liver or kidney cancer. The sample was CD4+ or CD8+ T cells sorted from blood, taken in a trial of the OX40 agonist ivuxolimab. This sequence uses TRBV9 and TRBJ2-2; TRBD2 is perhaps the D gene, given 5 matching bases. The sequence in DNA is TGTGCCAGCAGCGAGGATGGAGGTCCCGGGGAGCTGTTTTTT. Translated, this gives CASSEDGGPGELFF.